This T cell receptor beta chain was captured by sequencing in a study of shared clonotypes between healthy human individuals. Sorted-subset replicate PCRs used 150 to 250 ng of genomic DNA. This amount corresponded to 30,000 to 35,000 T cell genomes. Here immunoSEQ multiplex PCR was the method, and the copy in TCRdb shows in-frame clones only, minus some. The sample includes about 2.2 million clones, 85% to 95% seen only once; the top ten take under 2%. CDR3 size: 14 residues. The ends lost 3 bases at V and 4 bases at J; junction bases unmatched: 7. CDR1 SQVTM and CDR2 ANQGSEA come from the germline V gene. CD45RO-negative CD8 cells positively selected for CCR7 made up the naive population, which excluded terminally differentiated effector memory CD45RA+ cells.

The TCR originated in a man younger than 35 in good health. Some clones in this sample may be carry-over from other donors' samples. Source material: naive CD8+ T cells from PBMCs. The rearrangement uses TRBV29-1 and TRBJ2-3; 7 bases agree with TRBD1. The DNA for the CDR3 is TGCAGCGTTGAGGGATTGCAGGGGGCAGATACGCAGTATTTT. Amino acids: CSVEGLQGADTQYF.